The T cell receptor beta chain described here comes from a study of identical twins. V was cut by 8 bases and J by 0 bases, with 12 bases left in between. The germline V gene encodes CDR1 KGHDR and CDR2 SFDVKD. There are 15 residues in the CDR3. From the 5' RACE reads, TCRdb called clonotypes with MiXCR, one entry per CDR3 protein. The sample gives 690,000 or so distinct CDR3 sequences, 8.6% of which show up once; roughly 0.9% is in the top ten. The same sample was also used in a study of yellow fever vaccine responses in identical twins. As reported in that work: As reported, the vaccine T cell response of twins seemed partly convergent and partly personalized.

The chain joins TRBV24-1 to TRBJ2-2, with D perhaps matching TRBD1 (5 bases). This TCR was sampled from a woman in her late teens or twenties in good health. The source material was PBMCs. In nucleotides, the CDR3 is TGTGCCACCATGCCGGACAAGACGAACACCGGGGAGCTGTTTTTT. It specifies CATMPDKTNTGELFF.